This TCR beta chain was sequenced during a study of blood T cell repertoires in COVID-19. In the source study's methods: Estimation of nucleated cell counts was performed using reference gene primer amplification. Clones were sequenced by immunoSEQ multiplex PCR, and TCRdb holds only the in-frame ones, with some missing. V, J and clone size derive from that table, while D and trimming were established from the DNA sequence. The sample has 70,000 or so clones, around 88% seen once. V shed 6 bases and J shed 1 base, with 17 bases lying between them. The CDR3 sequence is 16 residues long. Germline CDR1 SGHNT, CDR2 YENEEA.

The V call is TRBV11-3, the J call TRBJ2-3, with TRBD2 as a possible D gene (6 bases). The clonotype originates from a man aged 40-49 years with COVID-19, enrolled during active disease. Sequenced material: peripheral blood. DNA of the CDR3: TGTGCCAGCAGGCCAAAAGAGGGCGGGGGCACAGATACGCAGTATTTT. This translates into CASRPKEGGGTDTQYF.